These T cell receptor beta chains were read from a single sample in a study of long-term antiretroviral therapy in people with HIV. Using immunoSEQ multiplex PCR, the repertoire was profiled, and TCRdb retains in-frame clones only, with some absent. Here the sample spans fewer than 35,000 clones, approximately 85% being singletons. Specimen: unsorted PBMCs, collected 3 years after starting antiretroviral therapy. The source of these receptors is a man in his forties with HIV. The CDR3 runs from the conserved cysteine through the conserved F or W. Each record gives: V gene, clone size, J gene, D gene, CDR3 protein, CDR3 DNA. The D gene is left open where the match is weak. Clone size is shown for a subset of rows, as once, few, many or a class of expanded clone.

TRBV6-6	once	TRBJ1-6	NA	CASSDTDRNYNSPLHF	TGTGCCAGCAGCGATACGGACAGAAACTATAATTCACCCCTCCACTTT
TRBV5-1	NA	TRBJ2-7	NA	CASSLEAQYEQYF	TGCGCCAGCAGCTTGGAGGCACAGTACGAGCAGTACTTC
TRBV10-3	NA	TRBJ2-3	NA	CAIGGGGWTDTQYF	TGTGCCATCGGTGGAGGGGGTTGGACAGATACGCAGTATTTT
TRBV2	NA	TRBJ2-7	NA	CASRINSYEQYF	TGTGCCAGCAGGATTAACTCCTACGAGCAGTACTTC
TRBV4-2	few	TRBJ2-2	TRBD2	CASSQALAGGPGELFF	TGTGCCAGCAGCCAAGCGCTAGCGGGGGGGCCCGGGGAGCTGTTTTTT
TRBV9	NA	TRBJ1-1	NA	CASSASPRTVNTEAFF	TGTGCCAGCAGCGCTTCGCCCCGGACAGTGAACACTGAAGCTTTCTTT
TRBV4-1	NA	TRBJ1-1	NA	CASSQGTLGETEAFF	TGCGCCAGCAGCCAAGGGACCCTGGGGGAGACTGAAGCTTTCTTT
TRBV7-9	few	TRBJ1-1	NA	CASSLVSAGPNTEAFF	TGTGCCAGCAGCTTAGTATCGGCAGGGCCGAACACTGAAGCTTTCTTT
TRBV5-1	NA	TRBJ2-7	NA	CASSSGGYEQYF	TGCGCCAGCAGCTCCGGAGGTTACGAGCAGTACTTC
TRBV7-9	few	TRBJ2-2	TRBD1	CASSLRDSPNTGELFF	TGTGCCAGCAGCCTTAGGGACAGCCCGAACACCGGGGAGCTGTTTTTT
TRBV4-1	NA	TRBJ1-4	NA	CASSLGAGQNEKLFF	TGCGCCAGCAGCCTCGGAGCAGGACAGAATGAAAAACTGTTTTTT
TRBV19	NA	TRBJ2-3	NA	CASKGGLNTDTQYF	TGTGCCAGTAAGGGGGGGCTGAACACAGATACGCAGTATTTT
TRBV10-3	NA	TRBJ2-3	NA	CAISGPPSGNTDTQYF	TGTGCCATCAGTGGTCCGCCGTCGGGAAACACAGATACGCAGTATTTT
TRBV27	NA	TRBJ2-2	NA	CASSLGRNHGELFF	TGTGCCAGCAGTTTAGGGCGGAACCACGGGGAGCTGTTTTTT
TRBV9	NA	TRBJ2-2	NA	CASSADPGSTGELFF	TGTGCCAGCAGCGCGGATCCGGGGAGCACCGGGGAGCTGTTTTTT
TRBV13	NA	TRBJ1-5	NA	CASSLGSGDQPQHF	TGTGCCAGCAGCTTAGGGTCAGGGGATCAGCCCCAGCATTTT
TRBV6-1	NA	TRBJ2-7	TRBD1	CASMPTGGSYEQYF	TGTGCCAGCATGCCGACAGGGGGGTCCTACGAGCAGTACTTC
TRBV10-3	NA	TRBJ2-3	TRBD2	CAARAGSSTDTQYF	TGTGCCGCCCGAGCGGGGAGTAGCACAGATACGCAGTATTTT
TRBV7-6	NA	TRBJ2-7	NA	CASSLNRRGSAGEQYF	TGTGCCAGCAGCTTAAACAGGAGGGGTTCCGCGGGCGAGCAGTACTTC
TRBV18	NA	TRBJ1-5	NA	CASSPQGSDQPQHF	TGTGCCAGCTCACCACAGGGTAGCGATCAGCCCCAGCATTTT
TRBV5-1	NA	TRBJ1-4	NA	CASSLGGSATNEKLFF	TGCGCCAGCAGCCTGGGGGGGAGTGCAACTAATGAAAAACTGTTTTTT
TRBV5-6	NA	TRBJ2-3	TRBD2	CASSMAGGPPYTQYF	TGTGCCAGCAGCATGGCGGGGGGCCCGCCGTATACGCAGTATTTT
TRBV30	NA	TRBJ1-2	TRBD1	CAWSVRTGGWYGYTF	TGTGCCTGGAGTGTACGTACAGGGGGTTGGTATGGCTACACCTTC
TRBV10-3	NA	TRBJ2-3	TRBD1	CAISVRGTGTDTQYF	TGTGCCATCAGTGTTAGGGGGACAGGCACAGATACGCAGTATTTT
TRBV27	few	TRBJ2-7	NA	CASRDLAYEQYF	TGTGCCAGCAGAGACCTAGCCTACGAGCAGTACTTC
TRBV30	NA	TRBJ2-7	TRBD1	CAWMTGTGVDEQYF	TGTGCCTGGATGACTGGGACAGGGGTCGACGAGCAGTACTTC
TRBV6-5	once	TRBJ1-3	NA	CASTSSGNTIYF	TGTGCCAGCACCTCCTCTGGAAACACCATATATTTT
TRBV9	NA	TRBJ2-1	NA	CASSVGAGAYNEQFF	TGTGCCAGCAGCGTAGGGGCAGGGGCCTACAATGAGCAGTTCTTC
TRBV2	once	TRBJ2-3	TRBD2	CASRIIAGGLNTQYF	TGTGCCAGCAGAATTATAGCGGGGGGGCTGAATACGCAGTATTTT
TRBV7-6	NA	TRBJ2-3	NA	CASSLGGAADTQYF	TGTGCCAGCAGCTTAGGCGGGGCGGCAGATACGCAGTATTTT
TRBV7-9	NA	TRBJ2-2	NA	CASSFPANTANTGELFF	TGTGCCAGCAGCTTTCCAGCTAATACCGCGAACACCGGGGAGCTGTTTTTT
TRBV6-6	NA	TRBJ1-2	TRBD1	CASSYWGQGDGYTF	TGTGCCAGCAGTTACTGGGGACAGGGAGATGGCTACACCTTC
TRBV14	once	TRBJ1-3	NA	CASSLTGNTIYF	TGTGCCAGCAGCCTAACAGGAAACACCATATATTTT
TRBV6-1	NA	TRBJ2-3	NA	CASSERLLTVSTDTQYF	TGTGCCAGCAGTGAAAGATTGCTGACAGTCAGCACAGATACGCAGTATTTT
TRBV5-1	NA	TRBJ2-1	NA	CASRQSYNEQFF	TGCGCCAGCAGACAGTCCTACAATGAGCAGTTCTTC
TRBV11-2	NA	TRBJ2-7	NA	CASSSGPGTPSYEQYF	TGTGCCAGCAGTTCAGGACCCGGGACACCGTCCTACGAGCAGTACTTC
TRBV4-1	NA	TRBJ2-2	NA	CASSQEKQGRRGTGELFF	TGCGCCAGCAGCCAAGAGAAACAGGGACGAAGAGGGACCGGGGAGCTGTTTTTT
TRBV7-9	NA	TRBJ2-1	NA	CASSLEGNEQFF	TGTGCCAGCAGCTTAGAAGGCAATGAGCAGTTCTTC
TRBV29-1	NA	TRBJ1-2	TRBD1	CSAGGGPTSYGYTF	TGCAGCGCAGGGGGGGGGCCTACTTCCTATGGCTACACCTTC
TRBV5-1	few	TRBJ1-2	NA	CASSSGSSNYGYTF	TGCGCCAGCAGCAGCGGGTCATCTAACTATGGCTACACCTTC
TRBV29-1	NA	TRBJ2-7	TRBD1	CSVKGTGGSDEQYF	TGCAGCGTCAAGGGGACAGGGGGCTCAGACGAGCAGTACTTC
TRBV19	few	TRBJ1-5	NA	CASSRAGGGNQPQHF	TGTGCCAGTAGTCGAGCTGGGGGCGGCAATCAGCCCCAGCATTTT
TRBV7-9	NA	TRBJ2-7	NA	CASSPSTSSYEQYF	TGTGCCAGCAGCCCAAGCACTAGCTCCTACGAGCAGTACTTC
TRBV4-2	NA	TRBJ1-1	NA	CASSQDPRVNTEAFF	TGTGCCAGCAGCCAAGATCCCCGGGTTAACACTGAAGCTTTCTTT